A single sample gave rise to the 8 T cell receptor beta chains below, sequenced in a study of beta chain features in type 1 diabetes. Expressed TCRB transcripts were sequenced, since all the RNA that had been isolated was reverse transcribed. Generated by immunoSEQ multiplex PCR, the TCRdb table keeps only in-frame clones and is missing some. In the table there are about 60,000 clones, about 55% of which are singletons. Specimen: Tregs from blood. All receptors derive from a woman younger than 30 in good health.

V is TRBV18 and J is TRBJ1-2; TRBD1 aligns across 7 bases. The germline CDR1 and CDR2 sequences are KGHSH and LQKENI. The CDR3 is made up of 16 amino acids. The V segment lost 3 bases and the J segment 1 base; nucleotides outside the gene matches: 8. The CDR3 here is CASSPNTGQSNYGYTF. CDR3 DNA: TGTGCCAGCTCACCTAACACGGGACAGAGTAACTATGGCTACACCTTC.

This clone was counted between two and nine times. This chain uses TRBV2 with TRBJ1-2; D possibly corresponds to TRBD1 (5 bases). From germline, CDR1 is SNHLY and CDR2 FYNNEI. The germline V and J ends were trimmed by 5 bases and 4 bases, with 20 bases remaining between them. The CDR3 is 16 residues long. The DNA for the CDR3 is TGTGCCAGCAGTCCTGGGCTGACAGCATCCGGCTATGGCTACACCTTC. It encodes CASSPGLTASGYGYTF.

Here the CDR3 DNA reads TGTGCCATCAGCGTTCCAGGGAAGTGGGGGGAGCTGTTTTTT. As protein: CAISVPGKWGELFF. J is TRBJ2-2 and V is TRBV10-3; possibly TRBD1 for D (5 bases). V was pared by 6 bases and J by 8 bases, with 16 bases between. Germline-derived CDR1 and CDR2 are ENHRY and SYGVKD. CDR3 size: 14 residues.

The chain links TRBV7-2 to TRBJ2-5; 9 bases are shared with TRBD1. Unmatched junction bases numbered 0, after V lost 5 bases and J lost 2 bases. Germline CDR1 SGHTA, CDR2 FQGNSA. There are 13 residues in the CDR3. The CDR3 protein is CASSGTGQETQYF. CDR3 nucleotides: TGTGCCAGCAGCGGGACAGGGCAAGAGACCCAGTACTTC.

The rearrangement joins TRBV29-1 to TRBJ2-1; possible D gene TRBD1, 5 bases. CDR3 length: 16 residues. Trimming stripped 2 bases from V and 4 bases from J, with 18 bases between. Germline CDR1 is SQVTM and CDR2 is ANQGSEA. In DNA, the CDR3 is TGCAGCGTTGAAATAGACAGCAACTTCTTATACAATGAGCAGTTCTTC. Amino acids: CSVEIDSNFLYNEQFF.

V and J are TRBV29-1 and TRBJ1-1, with D possibly matching TRBD1 (6 bases). CDR3 length: 12 residues. Trimming took off 7 bases at V and 2 bases at J, with 11 bases between the two ends. Looked up from germline, CDR1 is SQVTM and CDR2 is ANQGSEA. The CDR3 reads CSASQGNTEAFF. The CDR3 DNA follows: TGCAGCGCATCACAGGGTAACACTGAAGCTTTCTTT. Full variable domain (missing parts from reference TRBV29-1 and TRBJ1-1): SAVISQKPSRDICQRGTSLTIQCQVDSQVTMMFWYRQQPGQSLTLIATANQGSEATYESGFVIDKFPISRPNLTFSTLTVSNMSPEDSSIYLCSASQGNTEAFFGQGTRLTVV.

The chain couples TRBV14 to TRBJ2-4; D is undetermined. The CDR3 length is 13 residues. In germline, CDR1 is SGHDN, CDR2 FVKESK. The germline V and J ends were trimmed by 0 bases and 10 bases, with 10 bases remaining between them. The CDR3 region is CASSQETAGIQYF. As DNA, the CDR3 is TGTGCCAGCAGCCAAGAAACGGCAGGAATTCAGTACTTC.

The V gene is TRBV19, the J gene TRBJ1-6, with 9 bases lining up with TRBD1. The V gene's germline CDR1 is LNHDA and CDR2 SQIVND (reference sequence). The J segment lost 5 bases and the V segment lost 8 bases, leaving 4 bases of the junction unmatched. The CDR3 is 14 amino acids. The CDR3 DNA follows: TGTGCCAGTCAACAGGGGGCGGATAATTCACCCCTCCACTTT. As protein: CASQQGADNSPLHF. The whole variable domain, filled in from reference TRBV19 and TRBJ1-6, reads DGGITQSPKYLFRKEGQNVTLSCEQNLNHDAMYWYRQDPGQGLRLIYYSQIVNDFQKGDIAEGYSVSREKKESFPLTVTSAQKNPTAFYLCASQQGADNSPLHFGNGTRLTVT.